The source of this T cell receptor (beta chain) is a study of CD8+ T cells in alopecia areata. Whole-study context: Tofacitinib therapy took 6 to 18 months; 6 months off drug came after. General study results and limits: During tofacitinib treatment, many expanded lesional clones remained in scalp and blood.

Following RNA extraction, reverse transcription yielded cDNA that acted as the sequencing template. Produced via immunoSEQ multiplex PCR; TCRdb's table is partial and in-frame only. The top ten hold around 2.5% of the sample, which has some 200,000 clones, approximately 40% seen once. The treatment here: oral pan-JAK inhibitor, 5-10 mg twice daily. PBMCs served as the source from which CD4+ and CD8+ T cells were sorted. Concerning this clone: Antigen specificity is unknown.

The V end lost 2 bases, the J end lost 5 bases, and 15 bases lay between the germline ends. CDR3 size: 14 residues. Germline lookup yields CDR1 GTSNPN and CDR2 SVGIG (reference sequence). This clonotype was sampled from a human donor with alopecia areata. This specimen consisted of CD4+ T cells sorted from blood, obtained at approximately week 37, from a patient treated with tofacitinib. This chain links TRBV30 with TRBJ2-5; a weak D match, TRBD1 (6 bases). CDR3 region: CAWSLGQNGETQYF. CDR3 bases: TGTGCCTGGAGTTTAGGACAGAACGGGGAGACCCAGTACTTC.